This T cell receptor beta chain is from a study of neurological immune-mediated disorders. Study observations and caveats: It was HTLV-1-associated myelopathy that showed the most TCR clonal expansion, while multiple sclerosis showed the least, falling below healthy controls. The multiple sclerosis repertoire cluster was not associated with any clinical or MRI feature, with the authors stating that larger cohorts are needed. Phylogenetic analysis grouped 18 of 34 multiple sclerosis patients' repertoires together, suggesting a possible repertoire signature.

TCRdb analysed the 5' RACE reads with MiXCR anew, one entry per CDR3 protein. This sample has nearly 60,000 distinct CDR3 sequences, with around 3.6% found just once. CDR3 length: 11 residues. V gave up 4 bases and J gave up 7 bases, with 7 bases separating them. Per germline, CDR1 ENHRY and CDR2 SYGVKD. This clonotype was counted many times. Its antigen remains unknown. The TCR was taken from a woman aged 30 to 39 with multiple sclerosis. The chain couples TRBV10-3 to TRBJ1-1; a weak D match, TRBD1 (5 bases). The sequenced sample consisted of PBMCs. This chain's CDR3 is CAISGDGEAFF. The CDR3 DNA reads as TGTGCCATCAGTGGGGACGGTGAAGCTTTCTTT.